The clone carrying this T cell receptor beta chain was detected ten times or more. Its antigen is as yet unknown. These data come from a study of early T cells in non-severe SARS-CoV-2 infection. For the study at large: Unsorted whole blood bulk RNA was sequenced, with unpaired chains.

Whole-study results and caveats: Matching against VDJdb likely underestimated virus-specific expansions, favoring anti-spike CD8.

cDNA molecules, individually, were tagged with unique molecular identifiers. TCRdb re-derived calls from the 5' RACE reads in MiXCR, one entry per CDR3 protein. Among under 35,000 distinct CDR3 sequences listed, over 2.5% were seen once. This sequence originates from an adult who was a healthcare worker with PCR-confirmed SARS-CoV-2 infection or an uninfected control (not recorded which). Sequencing was done on a sample of whole blood.

For the CDR3, the DNA is TGTGCCAGCAGTACCGGTGCCTCCTACGAGCAGTACGTC. Translated, it gives CASSTGASYEQYV. The chain is built from TRBV6-2 or TRBV6-3 and TRBJ2-7, with D unclear. V was clipped by 5 bases and J by 0 bases, with 8 bases between them. CDR3 size: 13 residues. Germline CDR1 MNHEY, CDR2 SVGEGT.